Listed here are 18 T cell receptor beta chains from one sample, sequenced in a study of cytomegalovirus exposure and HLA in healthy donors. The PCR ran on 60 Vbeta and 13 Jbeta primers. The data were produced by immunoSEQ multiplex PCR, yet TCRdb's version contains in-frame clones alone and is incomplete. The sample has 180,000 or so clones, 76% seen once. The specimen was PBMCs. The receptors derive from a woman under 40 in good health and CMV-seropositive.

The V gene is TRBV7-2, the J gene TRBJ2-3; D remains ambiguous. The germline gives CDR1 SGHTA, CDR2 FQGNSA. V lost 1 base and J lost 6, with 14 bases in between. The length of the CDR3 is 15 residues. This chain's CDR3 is CASSLDPSIGDTQYF. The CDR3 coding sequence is TGTGCCAGCAGCTTAGACCCTTCTATTGGTGATACGCAGTATTTT.

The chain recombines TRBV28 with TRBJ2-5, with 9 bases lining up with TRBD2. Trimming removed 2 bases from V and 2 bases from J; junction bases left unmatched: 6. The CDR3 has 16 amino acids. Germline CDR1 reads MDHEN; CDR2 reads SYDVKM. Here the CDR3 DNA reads TGTGCCAGCAGTTTAGGCAATAGCGGGAGACAAGAGACCCAGTACTTC. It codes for CASSLGNSGRQETQYF.

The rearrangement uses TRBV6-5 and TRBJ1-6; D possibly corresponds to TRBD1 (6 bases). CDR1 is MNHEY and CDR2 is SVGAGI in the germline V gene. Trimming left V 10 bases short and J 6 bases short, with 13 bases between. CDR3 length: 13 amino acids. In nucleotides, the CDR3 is TGTGCCATGAACAGGGTTGGTAATTCACCCCTCCACTTT. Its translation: CAMNRVGNSPLHF.

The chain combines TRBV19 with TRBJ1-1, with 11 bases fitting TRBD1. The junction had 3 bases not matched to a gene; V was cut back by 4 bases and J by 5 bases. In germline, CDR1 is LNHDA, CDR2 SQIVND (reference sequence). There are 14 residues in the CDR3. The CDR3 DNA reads TGTGCCAGTAGTAGGGGACAGGGGGGGACTGAAGCTTTCTTT. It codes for CASSRGQGGTEAFF.

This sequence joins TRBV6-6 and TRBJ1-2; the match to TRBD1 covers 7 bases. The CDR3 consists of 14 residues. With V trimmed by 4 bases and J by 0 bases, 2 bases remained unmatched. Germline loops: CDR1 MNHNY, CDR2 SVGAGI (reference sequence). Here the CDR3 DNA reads TGTGCCAGCAGTTCCGGGACAGCTAACTATGGCTACACCTTC. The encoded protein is CASSSGTANYGYTF.

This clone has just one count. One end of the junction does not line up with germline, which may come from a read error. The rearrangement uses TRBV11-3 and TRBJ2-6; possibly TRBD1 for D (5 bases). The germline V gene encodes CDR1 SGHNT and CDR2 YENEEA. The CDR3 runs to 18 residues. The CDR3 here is CASSLGGAGYSGANGLTF. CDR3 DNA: TGTGCCAGCAGCTTGGGTGGGGCAGGCTACTCTGGGGCCAACGGCCTGACTTTC.

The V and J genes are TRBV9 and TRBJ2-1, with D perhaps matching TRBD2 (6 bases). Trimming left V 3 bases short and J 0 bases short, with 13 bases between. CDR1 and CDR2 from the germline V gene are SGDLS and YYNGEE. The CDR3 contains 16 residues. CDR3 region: CASSAGLPSSYNEQFF. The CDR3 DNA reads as TGTGCCAGCAGCGCGGGACTCCCGAGCTCCTACAATGAGCAGTTCTTC.

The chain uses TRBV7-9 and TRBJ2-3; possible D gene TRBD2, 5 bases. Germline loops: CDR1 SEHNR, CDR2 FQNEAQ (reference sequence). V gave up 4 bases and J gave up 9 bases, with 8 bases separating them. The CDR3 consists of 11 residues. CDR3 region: CASSYRETQYF. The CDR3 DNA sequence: TGTGCCAGCAGCTACCGGGAAACGCAGTATTTT.

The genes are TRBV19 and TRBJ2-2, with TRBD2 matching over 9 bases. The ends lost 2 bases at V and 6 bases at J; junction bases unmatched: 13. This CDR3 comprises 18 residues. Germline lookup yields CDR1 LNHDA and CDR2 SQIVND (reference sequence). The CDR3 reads CASSIRRGAGGQSGELFF. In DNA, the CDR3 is TGTGCCAGTAGTATACGCCGGGGAGCGGGGGGACAATCCGGGGAGCTGTTTTTT.

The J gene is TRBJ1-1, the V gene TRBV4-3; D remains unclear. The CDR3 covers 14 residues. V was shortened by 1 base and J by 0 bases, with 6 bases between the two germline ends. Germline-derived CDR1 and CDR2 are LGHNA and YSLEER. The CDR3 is CASSQVPVNTEAFF. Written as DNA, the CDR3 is TGCGCCAGCAGCCAAGTCCCAGTGAACACTGAAGCTTTCTTT.

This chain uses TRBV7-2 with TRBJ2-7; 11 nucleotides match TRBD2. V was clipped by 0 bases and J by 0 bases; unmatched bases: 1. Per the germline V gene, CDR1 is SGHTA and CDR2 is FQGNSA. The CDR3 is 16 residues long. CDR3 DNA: TGTGCCAGCAGCTTAGCGGGGACTAGCGGCTCCTACGAGCAGTACTTC. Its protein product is CASSLAGTSGSYEQYF.

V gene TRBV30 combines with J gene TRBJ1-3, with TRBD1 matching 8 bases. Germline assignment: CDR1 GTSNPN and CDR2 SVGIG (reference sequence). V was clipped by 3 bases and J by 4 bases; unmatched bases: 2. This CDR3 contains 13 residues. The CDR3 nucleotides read TGTGCCTGGAGACAGGGGGGAGGAAACACCATATATTTT. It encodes CAWRQGGGNTIYF.

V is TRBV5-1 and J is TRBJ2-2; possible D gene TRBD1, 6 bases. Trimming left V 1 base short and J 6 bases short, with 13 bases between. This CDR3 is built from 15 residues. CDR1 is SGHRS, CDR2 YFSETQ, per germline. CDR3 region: CASSLRQVRPGELFF. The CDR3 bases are TGCGCCAGCAGCTTGAGACAGGTCAGGCCCGGGGAGCTGTTTTTT.

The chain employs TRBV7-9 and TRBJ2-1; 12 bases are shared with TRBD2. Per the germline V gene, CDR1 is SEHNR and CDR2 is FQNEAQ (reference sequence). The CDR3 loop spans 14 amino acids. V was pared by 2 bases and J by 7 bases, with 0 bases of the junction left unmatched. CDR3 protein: CASSLLAGGNEQFF. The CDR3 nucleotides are TGTGCCAGCAGCTTACTAGCGGGGGGGAATGAGCAGTTCTTC.

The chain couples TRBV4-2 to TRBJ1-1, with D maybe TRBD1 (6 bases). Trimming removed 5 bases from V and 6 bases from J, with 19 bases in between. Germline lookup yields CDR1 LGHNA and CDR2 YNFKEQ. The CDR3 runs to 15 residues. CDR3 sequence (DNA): TGTGCCAGCAGCTCTCGGGACAATGAGGGACCTGAAGCTTTCTTT. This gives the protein CASSSRDNEGPEAFF.

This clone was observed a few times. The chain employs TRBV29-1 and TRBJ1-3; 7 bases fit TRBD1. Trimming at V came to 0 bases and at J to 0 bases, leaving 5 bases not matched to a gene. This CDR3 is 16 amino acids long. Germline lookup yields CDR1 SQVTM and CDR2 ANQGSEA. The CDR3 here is CSVEDRGPRSGNTIYF. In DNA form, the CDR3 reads TGCAGCGTTGAAGATAGGGGGCCGCGCTCTGGAAACACCATATATTTT. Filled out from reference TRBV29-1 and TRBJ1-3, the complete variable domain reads SAVISQKPSRDICQRGTSLTIQCQVDSQVTMMFWYRQQPGQSLTLIATANQGSEATYESGFVIDKFPISRPNLTFSTLTVSNMSPEDSSIYLCSVEDRGPRSGNTIYFGEGSWLTVV.

CDR3 loop: CASKVRRGTANVLTF. The DNA of the CDR3 is TGTGCCAGTAAGGTTAGGCGGGGGACGGCCAACGTCCTGACTTTC. J is TRBJ2-6 and V is TRBV19; 7 bases align to TRBD2. The CDR3 sequence is 15 residues long. J was trimmed by 6 bases and V by 7 bases; bases with no gene match: 9. Germline CDR1 reads LNHDA; CDR2 reads SQIVND (reference sequence).

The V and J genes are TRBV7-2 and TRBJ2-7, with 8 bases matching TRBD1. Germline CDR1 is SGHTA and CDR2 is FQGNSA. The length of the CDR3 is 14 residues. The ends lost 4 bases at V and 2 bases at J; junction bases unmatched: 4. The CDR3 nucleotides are TGTGCCAGCAGCTCTCCGGGACAGGCCTACGAGCAGTACTTC. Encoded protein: CASSSPGQAYEQYF. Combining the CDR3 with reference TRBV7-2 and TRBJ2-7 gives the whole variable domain GAGVSQSPSNKVTEKGKDVELRCDPISGHTALYWYRQSLGQGLEFLIYFQGNSAPDKSGLPSDRFSAERTGGSVSTLTIQRTQQEDSAVYLCASSSPGQAYEQYFGPGTRLTVT.